This paragraph covers one TCR beta chain sequence. The antigen is undetermined. This record comes from a study of CXCR3-negative and CXCR3-positive naive CD8 T cells. The TRB libraries of cDNA were built by UMI-labeled 5' RACE. TCRdb re-called the 5' RACE reads and gives one entry per CDR3 protein, without DNA. Its table lists approximately 96,000 distinct CDR3 sequences. Within the CD8+ T cell compartment, naive cells were CD45RO-CCR7+CD27+CD95-. Study-wide results and caveats: No difference in surface CD5 was seen between naive subsets, and TCR strength was inferred from TRB CDR3 properties. Relative to CXCR3-negative naive cells, CXCR3-positive naive cells had more hydrophobic TRB CDR3s. Naive CXCR3-positive and CXCR3-negative cells shared TRBV-TRBJ usage; memory cells diverged. Relative to memory CD8+ cells, whose diversity was much lower, both naive subsets had comparably high diversity.

Germline-derived CDR1 and CDR2 are SEHNR and FQNEAQ (reference sequence). This CDR3 has 14 residues. The chain couples TRBV7-9 to TRBJ2-5; TCRdb selects TRBD1, and the lack of DNA leaves this call unchecked. The sequenced sample was naive CXCR3+ CD8+ T cells from blood. Regarding subset: CD45RO-CCR7+CD27+CD95- naive CD8+ T cells expressing CXCR3 (TNR3+). The clonotype comes from a human donor in good health. Some clones in this sample may be carry-over from other donors' samples. The chain's CDR3 is CASSLGTGIETQYF.